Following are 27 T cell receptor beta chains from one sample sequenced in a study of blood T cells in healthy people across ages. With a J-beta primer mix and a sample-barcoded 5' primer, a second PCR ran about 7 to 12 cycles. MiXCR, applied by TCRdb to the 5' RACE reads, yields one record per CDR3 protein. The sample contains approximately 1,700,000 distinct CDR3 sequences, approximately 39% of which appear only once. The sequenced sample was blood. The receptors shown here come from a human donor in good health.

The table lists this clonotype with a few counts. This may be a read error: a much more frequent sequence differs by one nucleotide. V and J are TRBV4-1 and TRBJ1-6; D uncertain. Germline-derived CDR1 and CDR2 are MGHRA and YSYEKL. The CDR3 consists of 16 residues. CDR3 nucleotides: TGCGCCACCAGCCAAGATGGAAACGGGCCGAATTCACCCCTCCACTTT. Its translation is CATSQDGNGPNSPLHF.

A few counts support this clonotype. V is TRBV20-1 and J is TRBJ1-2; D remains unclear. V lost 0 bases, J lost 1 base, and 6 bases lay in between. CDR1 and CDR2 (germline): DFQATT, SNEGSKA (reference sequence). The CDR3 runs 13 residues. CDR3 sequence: CSARDGRNYGYTF. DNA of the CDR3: TGCAGTGCTAGAGATGGGCGTAACTATGGCTACACCTTC.

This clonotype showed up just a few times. CDR3 nucleotide sequence: TGTGCCAGCATGCGTTCCTACAATGAGCAGTTCTTC. It is translated as CASMRSYNEQFF. This chain joins TRBV2 and TRBJ2-1; D is unclear. From germline, CDR1 is SNHLY and CDR2 FYNNEI. Trimming left V 7 bases short and J 1 base short, with 5 bases between. The CDR3 runs 12 residues.

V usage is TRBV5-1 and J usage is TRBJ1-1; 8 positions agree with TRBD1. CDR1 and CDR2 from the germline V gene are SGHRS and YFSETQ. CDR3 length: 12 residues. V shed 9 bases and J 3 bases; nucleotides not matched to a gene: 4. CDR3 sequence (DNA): TGCGCCACCTCGACAGGGGACACTGAAGCTTTCTTT. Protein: CATSTGDTEAFF.

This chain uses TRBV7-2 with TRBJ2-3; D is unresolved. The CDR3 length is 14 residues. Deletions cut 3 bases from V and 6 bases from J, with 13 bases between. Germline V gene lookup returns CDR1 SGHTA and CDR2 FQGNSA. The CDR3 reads CASSFGVSIDTQYF. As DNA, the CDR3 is TGTGCCAGCAGCTTTGGGGTGTCCATCGATACGCAGTATTTT.

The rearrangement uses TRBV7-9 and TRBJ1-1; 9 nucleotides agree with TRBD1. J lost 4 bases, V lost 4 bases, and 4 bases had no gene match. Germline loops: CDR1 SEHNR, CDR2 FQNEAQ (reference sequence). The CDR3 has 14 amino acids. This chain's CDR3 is CASSSMTGGTEAFF. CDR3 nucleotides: TGTGCCAGCAGCTCCATGACAGGGGGCACTGAAGCTTTCTTT.

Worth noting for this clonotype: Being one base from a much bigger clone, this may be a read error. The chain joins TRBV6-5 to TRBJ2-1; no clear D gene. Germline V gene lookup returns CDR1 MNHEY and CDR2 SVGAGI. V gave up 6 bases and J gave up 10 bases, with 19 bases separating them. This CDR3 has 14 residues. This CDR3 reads CASSSQVSPYEQFF. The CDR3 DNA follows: TGTGCCAGCAGCTCCCAGGTCAGCCCCTACGAGCAGTTCTTC.

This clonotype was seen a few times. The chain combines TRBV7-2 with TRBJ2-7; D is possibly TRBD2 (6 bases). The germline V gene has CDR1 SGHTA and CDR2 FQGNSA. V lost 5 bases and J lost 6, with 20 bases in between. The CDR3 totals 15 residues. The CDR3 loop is CASSPGLAQFFEQYF. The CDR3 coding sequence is TGTGCCAGCAGCCCGGGACTGGCCCAGTTCTTCGAGCAGTACTTC. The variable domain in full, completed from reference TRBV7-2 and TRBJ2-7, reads GAGVSQSPSNKVTEKGKDVELRCDPISGHTALYWYRQSLGQGLEFLIYFQGNSAPDKSGLPSDRFSAERTGGSVSTLTIQRTQQEDSAVYLCASSPGLAQFFEQYFGPGTRLTVT.

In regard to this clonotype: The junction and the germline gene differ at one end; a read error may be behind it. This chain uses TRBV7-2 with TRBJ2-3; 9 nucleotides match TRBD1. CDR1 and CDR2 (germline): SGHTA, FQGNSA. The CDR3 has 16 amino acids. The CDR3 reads CVSSLSADRGRDTQYF. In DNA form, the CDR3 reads TGTGTCAGCAGCTTATCGGCGGACAGGGGTCGAGATACGCAGTATTTT.

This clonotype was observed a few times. The CDR3 is CASSSPREGGISYTF. The CDR3 DNA is TGTGCCAGCAGTTCCCCCAGAGAGGGAGGAATTAGCTACACCTTC. The J gene is TRBJ1-2, the V gene TRBV6-6; D gene uncertain. The length of the CDR3 is 15 residues. Trimming took off 4 bases at V and 9 bases at J, with 21 bases between the two ends. From germline, CDR1 is MNHNY and CDR2 SVGAGI (reference sequence).

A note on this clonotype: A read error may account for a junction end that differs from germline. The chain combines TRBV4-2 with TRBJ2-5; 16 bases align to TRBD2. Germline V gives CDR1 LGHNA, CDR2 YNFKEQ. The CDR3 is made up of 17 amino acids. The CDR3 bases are TGTGCCAGCAGTGCGGGACTAGCGGGGGGGCTAGATAGCGAGCAGCACTTC. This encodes CASSAGLAGGLDSEQHF.

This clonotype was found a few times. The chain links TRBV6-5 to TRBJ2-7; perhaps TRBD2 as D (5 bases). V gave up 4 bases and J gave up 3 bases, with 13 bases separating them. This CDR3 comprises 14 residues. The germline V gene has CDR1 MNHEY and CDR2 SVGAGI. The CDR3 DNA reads TGTGCCAGCAGTTCCCCAGGACTTCGCTACGAGCAGTACTTC. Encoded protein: CASSSPGLRYEQYF.

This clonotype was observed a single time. In DNA, the CDR3 is TGTGCCAGCAGTCCCGGGGTAGCGGGGTTTGGAGATACGCAGTATTTT. This translates into CASSPGVAGFGDTQYF. V is TRBV7-3 and J is TRBJ2-3, with 8 bases that match TRBD2. In germline, CDR1 is SGHTA, CDR2 FQGTGA. This CDR3 comprises 16 residues. V dropped 6 bases and J dropped 5; count of bases not matched to a gene: 13. Full variable domain (missing parts from reference TRBV7-3 and TRBJ2-3): GAGVSQTPSNKVTEKGKYVELRCDPISGHTALYWYRQSLGQGPEFLIYFQGTGAADDSGLPNDRFFAVRPEGSVSTLKIQRTERGDSAVYLCASSPGVAGFGDTQYFGPGTRLTVL.

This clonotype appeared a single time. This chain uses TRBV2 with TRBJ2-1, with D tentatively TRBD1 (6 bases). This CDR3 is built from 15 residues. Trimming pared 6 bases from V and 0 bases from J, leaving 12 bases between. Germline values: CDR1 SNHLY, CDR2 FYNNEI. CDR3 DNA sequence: TGTGCCAGCAGACAGGGCGACAGCTCCTACAATGAGCAGTTCTTC. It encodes CASRQGDSSYNEQFF.

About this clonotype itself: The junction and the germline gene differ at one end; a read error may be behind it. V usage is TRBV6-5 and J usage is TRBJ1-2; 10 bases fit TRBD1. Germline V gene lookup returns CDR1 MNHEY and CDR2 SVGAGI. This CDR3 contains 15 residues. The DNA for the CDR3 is TGTGTCAGCAGGCCCCCCGAGACAGGGGGCACTGGCTACACCTTC. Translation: CVSRPPETGGTGYTF.

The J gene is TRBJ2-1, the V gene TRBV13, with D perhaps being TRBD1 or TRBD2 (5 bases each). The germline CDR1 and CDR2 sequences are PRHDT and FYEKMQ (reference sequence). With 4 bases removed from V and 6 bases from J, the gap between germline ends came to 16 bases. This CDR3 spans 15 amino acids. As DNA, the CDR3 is TGTGCCAGCAGCTCGGGGACCCCTCTTTTCAATGAGCAGTTCTTC. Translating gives CASSSGTPLFNEQFF.

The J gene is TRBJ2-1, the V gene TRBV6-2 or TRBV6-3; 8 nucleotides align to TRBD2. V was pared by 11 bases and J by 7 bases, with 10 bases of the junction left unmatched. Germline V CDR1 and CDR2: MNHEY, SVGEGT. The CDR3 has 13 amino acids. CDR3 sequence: CACRLARTNEQFF. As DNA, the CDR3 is TGTGCCTGTCGACTAGCGAGGACGAATGAGCAGTTCTTC.

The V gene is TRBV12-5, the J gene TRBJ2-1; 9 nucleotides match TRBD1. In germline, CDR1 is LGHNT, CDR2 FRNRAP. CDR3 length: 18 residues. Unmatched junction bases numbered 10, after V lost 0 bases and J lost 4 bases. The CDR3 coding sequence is TGTGCTAGTGGTTTGGTTCTACAGGACAGGGGAAAGTACAATGAGCAGTTCTTC. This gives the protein CASGLVLQDRGKYNEQFF. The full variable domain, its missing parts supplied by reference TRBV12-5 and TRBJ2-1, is DARVTQTPRHKVTEMGQEVTMRCQPILGHNTVFWYRQTMMQGLELLAYFRNRAPLDDSGMPKDRFSAEMPDATLATLKIQPSEPRDSAVYFCASGLVLQDRGKYNEQFFGPGTRLTVL.

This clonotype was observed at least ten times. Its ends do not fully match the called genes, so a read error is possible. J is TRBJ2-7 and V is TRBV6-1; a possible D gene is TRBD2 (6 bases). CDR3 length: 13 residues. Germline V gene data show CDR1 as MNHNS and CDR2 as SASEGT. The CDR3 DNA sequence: TGCGCCAGCAGTGAGGGACTCCCCTACGAGCAGTACTTC. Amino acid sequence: CASSEGLPYEQYF.

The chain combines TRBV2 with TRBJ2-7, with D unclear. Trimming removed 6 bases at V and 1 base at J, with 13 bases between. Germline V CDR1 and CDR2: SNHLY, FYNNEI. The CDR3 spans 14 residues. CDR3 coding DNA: TGTGCCAGCAGCGCCTGGGCGGAATCCTACGAGCAGTACTTC. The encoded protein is CASSAWAESYEQYF.

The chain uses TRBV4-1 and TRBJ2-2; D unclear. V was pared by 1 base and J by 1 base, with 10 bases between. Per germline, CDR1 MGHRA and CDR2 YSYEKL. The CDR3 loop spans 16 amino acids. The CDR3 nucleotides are TGCGCCAGCAGCCAAGGTAGCAGGTGGAACACCGGGGAGCTGTTTTTT. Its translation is CASSQGSRWNTGELFF.

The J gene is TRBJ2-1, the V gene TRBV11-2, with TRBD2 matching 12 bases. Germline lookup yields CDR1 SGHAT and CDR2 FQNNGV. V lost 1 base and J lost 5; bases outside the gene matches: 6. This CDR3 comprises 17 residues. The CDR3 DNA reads TGTGCCAGCAGCTTAGCCCTAGCGGGGGGGGAAGACAATGAGCAGTTCTTC. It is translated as CASSLALAGGEDNEQFF.

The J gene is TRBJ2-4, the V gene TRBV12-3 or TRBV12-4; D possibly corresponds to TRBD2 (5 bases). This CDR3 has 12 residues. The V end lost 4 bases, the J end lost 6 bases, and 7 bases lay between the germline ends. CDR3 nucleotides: TGTGCCAGCAGTTCGGCGGGAAACATTCAGTACTTC. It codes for CASSSAGNIQYF.

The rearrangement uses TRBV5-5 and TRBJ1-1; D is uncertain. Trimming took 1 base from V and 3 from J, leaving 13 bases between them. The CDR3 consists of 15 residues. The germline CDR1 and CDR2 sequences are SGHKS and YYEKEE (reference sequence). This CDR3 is CASSLLSKRDTEAFF. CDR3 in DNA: TGTGCCAGCAGCTTGTTAAGTAAACGGGACACTGAAGCTTTCTTT.

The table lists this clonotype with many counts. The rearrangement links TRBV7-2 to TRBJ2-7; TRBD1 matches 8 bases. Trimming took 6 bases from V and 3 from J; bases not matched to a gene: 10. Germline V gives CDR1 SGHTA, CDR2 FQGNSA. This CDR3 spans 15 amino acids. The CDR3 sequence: CASSPAGTGYYEQYF. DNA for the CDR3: TGTGCCAGCAGTCCCGCCGGGACAGGATACTACGAGCAGTACTTC.

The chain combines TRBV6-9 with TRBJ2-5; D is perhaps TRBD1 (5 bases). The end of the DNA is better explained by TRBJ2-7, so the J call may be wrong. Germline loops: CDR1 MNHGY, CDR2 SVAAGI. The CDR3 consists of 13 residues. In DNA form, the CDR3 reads TGTGCCACCGTGGACAAGACGGTGGTCGAGCAGTACTTC. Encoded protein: CATVDKTVVEQYF.

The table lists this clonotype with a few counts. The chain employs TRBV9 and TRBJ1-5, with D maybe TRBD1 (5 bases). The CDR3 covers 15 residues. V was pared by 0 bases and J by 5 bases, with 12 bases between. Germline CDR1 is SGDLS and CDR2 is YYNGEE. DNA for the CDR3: TGTGCCAGCAGCGTAGGGGGGGAGGGAGATCAGCCCCAGCATTTT. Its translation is CASSVGGEGDQPQHF.